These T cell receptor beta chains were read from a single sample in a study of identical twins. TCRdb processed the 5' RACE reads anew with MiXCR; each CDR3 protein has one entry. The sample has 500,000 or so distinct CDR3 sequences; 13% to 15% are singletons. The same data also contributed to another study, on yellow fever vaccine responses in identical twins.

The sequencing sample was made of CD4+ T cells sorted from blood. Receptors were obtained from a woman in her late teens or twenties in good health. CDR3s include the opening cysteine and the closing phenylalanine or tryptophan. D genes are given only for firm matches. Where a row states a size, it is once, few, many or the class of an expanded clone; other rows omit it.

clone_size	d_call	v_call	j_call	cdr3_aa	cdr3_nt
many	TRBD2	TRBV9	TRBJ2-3	CASSVLAGGTDTQYF	TGTGCCAGCAGCGTCCTAGCGGGGGGCACAGATACGCAGTATTTT
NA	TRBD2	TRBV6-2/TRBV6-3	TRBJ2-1	CASSYGLAVPQFF	TGTGCCAGCAGTTACGGGCTAGCGGTCCCGCAGTTCTTC
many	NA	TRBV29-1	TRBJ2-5	CSVEQLETQYF	TGCAGCGTTGAACAGTTGGAGACCCAGTACTTC
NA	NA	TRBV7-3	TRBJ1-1	CASSLITDTEAFF	TGTGCCAGCAGCTTAATCACAGACACTGAAGCTTTCTTT
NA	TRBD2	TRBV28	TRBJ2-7	CASNPGGTNSYEQYF	TGTGCCAGCAACCCGGGGGGGACTAACTCCTACGAGCAGTACTTC
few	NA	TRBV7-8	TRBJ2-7	CASSGKGQLSYEQYF	TGTGCCAGCAGCGGGAAGGGACAACTCTCCTACGAGCAGTACTTC
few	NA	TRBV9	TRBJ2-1	CASTPGLIQMEQFF	TGTGCCAGCACCCCGGGATTAATACAAATGGAGCAGTTCTTC
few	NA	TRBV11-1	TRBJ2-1	CASSAQAKEQFF	TGTGCCAGCAGCGCACAGGCGAAAGAGCAGTTCTTC
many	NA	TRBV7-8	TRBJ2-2	CASSLRPRAGELFF	TGTGCCAGCAGCTTACGTCCTCGGGCCGGGGAGCTGTTTTTT
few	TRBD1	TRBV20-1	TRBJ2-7	CSGKTGGLYEQYF	TGCAGTGGCAAGACAGGGGGCCTTTACGAGCAGTACTTC
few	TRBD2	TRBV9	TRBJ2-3	CASSARGGSGTDTQYF	TGTGCCAGCAGCGCCCGCGGGGGGTCGGGTACAGATACGCAGTATTTT
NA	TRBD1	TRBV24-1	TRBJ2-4	CATSDTGDRGSRNIQYF	TGTGCCACCAGTGACACGGGGGACAGGGGGAGTCGGAACATTCAGTACTTC
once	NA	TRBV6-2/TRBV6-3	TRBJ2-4	CASSNPQGTKNIQYF	TGTGCCAGCAGTAACCCCCAGGGAACCAAAAACATTCAGTACTTC